What follows is one T cell receptor beta chain and its context. A J-beta primer mix and a sample-barcoded 5' primer were used in a second PCR of about 7 to 12 cycles. Through a template-switch adaptor with 12 random nucleotides, each cDNA molecule received a tag. TCRdb re-analysed the 5' RACE reads in MiXCR, keeping a single row per CDR3 protein. The sample shows about 1.1 million distinct CDR3 sequences, around two fifths of them seen only once. The data stem from a study of blood T cells in healthy people across ages. There are 12 residues in the CDR3. Between the trimmed V and J ends, which lost 3 bases and 5 bases, there was a span of 11 bases. Per the germline V gene, CDR1 is SQVTM and CDR2 is ANQGSEA.

This chain joins TRBV29-1 and TRBJ2-7, with D maybe TRBD2 (7 bases). Sequencing was done on a sample of blood. The clonotype originates from a young man in good health. CDR3 residues: CSVDSGGHEQYF. CDR3 nucleotides: TGCAGCGTTGATTCGGGGGGCCACGAGCAGTACTTC.